This is a list of T cell receptor beta chains from one sample in a study of blood T cells in healthy people across ages. TCRdb independently ran MiXCR on the 5' RACE reads; one entry per CDR3 protein. This table holds fewer than 900,000 distinct CDR3 sequences, 35% to 40% found once. The source material was blood. These receptors were collected from a man aged 18 to 30 in good health. CDR3s include the opening cysteine and the closing phenylalanine or tryptophan. A D gene is named only where the DNA matches it firmly. Clone size appears in some rows only: once, few, many, or a class for an expanded clone.

j_call | v_call | clone_size | d_call | cdr3_nt | cdr3_aa
TRBJ2-7 | TRBV18 | . | . | TGTGCCAGCTCTCCCGGAGGGGGGGCCGACTACGAGCAGTACTTC | CASSPGGGADYEQYF
TRBJ2-5 | TRBV7-3 | few | . | TGTGCCAACAGCCCCGCCTTAAGCGAAGGCGGTTTTAATGAGCAGTACTTC | CANSPALSEGGFNEQYF
TRBJ2-7 | TRBV12-5 | . | . | TGTGCTAGTGGTTTCGTATCAGGGGTAGCCTACAATGAGCAGTACTTC | CASGFVSGVAYNEQYF
TRBJ1-1 | TRBV7-2 | . | . | TGTGCCAGCAGCTCTAACGGGGGCTCGAACACTGAAGCTTTCTTT | CASSSNGGSNTEAFF
TRBJ2-2 | TRBV7-9 | few | . | TGTGCCAGCAGCAGATACAGGGCCTTCCTCATCGGGGAGCTGTTTTTT | CASSRYRAFLIGELFF
TRBJ2-2 | TRBV7-3 | few | TRBD1 | TGTGCCAGCAGCCCAGGGACAGCCGCGGACACCGGGGAGCTGTTTTTT | CASSPGTAADTGELFF
TRBJ2-7 | TRBV12-3/TRBV12-4 | . | . | TGTGCCAGCAGAACACTGGGGGACCGCAGCTCCTACAATGAGCAGTACTTC | CASRTLGDRSSYNEQYF
TRBJ1-2 | TRBV7-9 | few | TRBD1 | TGTGCCAGCAGCTTAGGAGGGACAGGGGAATTGTTCGGCTACACCTTC | CASSLGGTGELFGYTF
TRBJ1-4 | TRBV5-1 | . | . | TGCGCCAGCAGCTTGACGACTCCACAGGGTGGTGAAAAACTGTTTTTT | CASSLTTPQGGEKLFF
TRBJ2-4 | TRBV20-1 | many | . | TGCAGTGCCATAGACAGTTATATTCAGTACTTC | CSAIDSYIQYF
TRBJ2-5 | TRBV3-1 | . | TRBD2 | TGTGCCAGCAGCCAGGGGACTAGCGGGGCTCAAGAGACCCAGTACTTC | CASSQGTSGAQETQYF
TRBJ2-7 | TRBV7-3 | . | TRBD2 | TGTGCCAGCAGCTCGACTAGCGGTGGAGAGCAGTACTTC | CASSSTSGGEQYF
TRBJ1-6 | TRBV10-3 | many | . | TGTGCCATCAGTGTTGGCAGCGACGCCAATTCACCCCTCCACTTT | CAISVGSDANSPLHF
TRBJ2-7 | TRBV5-6 | few | . | TGTGCCAGCAGCATTACCGGGACAAAACCCTACGAGCAGTACTTC | CASSITGTKPYEQYF
TRBJ2-5 | TRBV7-2 | . | TRBD1 | TGTGCCAGCGGCGACAGGGCAAGTGAGACCCAGTACTTC | CASGDRASETQYF
TRBJ1-1 | TRBV19 | . | TRBD1 | TGTGCCAGTAGTTCCTGGACAGGTCCGGGGAACACTGAAGCTTTCTTT | CASSSWTGPGNTEAFF
TRBJ2-1 | TRBV7-2 | . | . | TGTGCCAGCAGCTTAGCTGGAGGGCTCTCCTACAATGAGCAGTTCTTC | CASSLAGGLSYNEQFF
TRBJ2-1 | TRBV4-3 | . | . | TGCGCCAGCAGCCAAGATGACGGAGAGTACAATGAGCAGTTCTTC | CASSQDDGEYNEQFF
TRBJ1-4 | TRBV9 | . | . | TGTACCAGCAGCGTGGGAGGAGAACGTAATGAAAAACTGTTTTTT | CTSSVGGERNEKLFF